This T cell receptor beta chain was identified in a study of patients and donors after allogeneic stem cell transplantation. MiXCR was run by TCRdb on the RT-PCR reads, yielding one entry per CDR3 protein. Altogether about a million distinct CDR3 sequences are present, 15% to 20% being singletons, with the ten largest covering about 6%. This CDR3 contains 16 residues. V dropped 3 bases and J dropped 4 bases, with 19 bases sitting between them. Germline CDR1 and CDR2: DFQATT and SNEGSKA (reference sequence). This clonotype turned up a few times. The chain has TRBV20-1 and TRBJ1-5, with TRBD1 as a possible D gene (5 bases). Specimen: blood, either unsorted or a sorted T cell fraction (not recorded which). This clonotype was sampled from a human donor who was either an allogeneic HSCT recipient or a stem cell or donor lymphocyte infusion donor (not recorded which). It is not recorded whose cells these are; they may come from a transplant donor. CDR3 region: CSASRLKGRENQPQHF. DNA for the CDR3: TGCAGTGCTAGTCGGTTGAAGGGACGGGAAAATCAGCCCCAGCATTTT.